This entry features one T cell receptor (beta chain) sequence. Its specific antigen is unknown. No much larger clone is present one base from it, and per-base qualities are unavailable. This sample was taken from a study of OX40 agonist ivuxolimab in advanced cancers. At the level of the whole study: The costimulatory receptor OX40 (CD134) was targeted by ivuxolimab, a fully human IgG2 agonistic monoclonal antibody. Intravenous ivuxolimab was administered to patients every 2 weeks at six dose levels: 0.01, 0.1, 0.3, 1.5, 3 and 10 mg/kg. Among the roughly 50 dose-escalation patients, about 20 had hepatocellular carcinoma, approximately 15 melanoma, 9 renal cell carcinoma and 9 head and neck cancer. In the dose-escalation cohort, 82.7% of patients were male, and the mean age was approximately 64 years, with a range of about 23 to 90. Prior anti-PD-1, anti-PD-L1 or anti-CTLA-4 therapy was permitted, and less than 45% of dose-escalation patients had received checkpoint inhibitors. Partial responses occurred in three dose-escalation patients: two with cutaneous melanoma and one with hepatocellular carcinoma. Peripheral TCRbeta sequencing was intended to test whether TCR sequence diversity was altered and clonal T-cell expansion was caused by ivuxolimab. The paper covers the monotherapy dose-escalation part of the phase I ivuxolimab trial, which included N of about 50 patients.

Patients with a history of autoimmune disease or receiving systemic immunosuppression were excluded from the trial. Peripheral blood for TCR sequencing was collected from all dose cohorts at baseline, on cycle 4 day 1, and on cycle 7 day 1. The samples were taken from a phase I, first-in-human, multicenter, open-label dose-escalation trial of ivuxolimab. The trial enrolled adults with locally advanced or metastatic head and neck squamous cell, hepatocellular, melanoma or renal cell carcinoma. CD4+ and CD8+ T cells were sorted separately from peripheral blood before TCR sequencing. The CDR3 starts with the cysteine, ends with the phenylalanine, and has 14 residues. Just the 42-base CDR3 DNA is kept, in frame starting at base 1. The junction shows trimming of 2 bases on V and 4 bases on J, plus 10 bases between the germline ends. Looking up the germline V gene yields CDR1 SGDLS and CDR2 YYNGEE. Results and caveats for the whole study, not just this receptor: At doses of 0.1 to 3.0 mg/kg, clonal expansion of both CD4+ and CD8+ blood T cells was observed from baseline to week 6. Which antigens the clonally expanded peripheral T cells were specific for was not determined. Partial responders in the 0.1-3.0 mg/kg groups had among the lowest normalized peripheral clonal expansion, especially among CD8+ T cells. Low levels of normalized T-cell clonal expansion were also shown by some nonresponding patients. After ivuxolimab, expanded clones were on average more numerous among CD8+ T cells than among CD4+ T cells.

To sequence the TCRbeta CDR3 region, genomic DNA was isolated from the sorted cells. The immunoSEQ Assay was used for sequencing of TCRbeta CDR3 regions. TCRdb stores this immuneACCESS table with in-frame sequences only. Part of the clones is absent; in the studies checked, under half of the shortfall reflects unresolved V genes, and no reason is known for the rest. Recorded for this sample are roughly 70,000 clones; 86% of them occurred a single time. The ten largest make up approximately 8% of the sample. This sample comprised CD4+ or CD8+ T cells sorted from blood, obtained in a trial of the OX40 agonist ivuxolimab. This chain is built from TRBV9 and TRBJ1-3; D gene: possibly TRBD1, on 5 matching bases. This receptor was identified in an adult with an advanced solid tumor such as melanoma, head and neck, liver or kidney cancer. The nucleotides are TGTGCCAGCAGCGTTACAGGTTACGGAAACACCATATATTTT. This encodes CASSVTGYGNTIYF.